This TCR beta chain was documented in a study of beta chain features in type 1 diabetes. The authors reverse transcribed all of the isolated RNA, so sequencing captured expressed TCRB transcripts. The method was immunoSEQ multiplex PCR; TCRdb's version includes in-frame clones alone and lacks a portion of them. The sample holds 330,000 or so clones, approximately 15% seen once. There are a few counts of this clone. V lost 6 bases and J lost 3; bases outside the gene matches: 0. CDR1 is SNHLY, CDR2 FYNNEI, per germline. This CDR3 contains 12 residues. The chain carries TRBV2 and TRBJ2-7, with 9 bases lining up with TRBD2. The sample taken for sequencing was central memory CD4+ T cells from blood. This TCR came from a man aged 25-45 years in good health. The CDR3 DNA follows: TGTGCCAGCAGAGCGGGGGGCTACGAGCAGTACTTC. Amino acids: CASRAGGYEQYF.